The T cell receptor beta chain described here comes from a study of blood T cell repertoires in COVID-19. About the study: Researchers got acute and convalescent COVID-19 samples from the United States, Italy and Spain. PBMCs, B-cell-depleted T cells, or T cells provided the cDNA or gDNA that made up the material.

The CDR3 has 13 residues. Unmatched junction bases numbered 6, after V lost 4 bases and J lost 8 bases. In germline, CDR1 is KGHDR, CDR2 SFDVKD. As handled by the study authors: Amplified reference gene primers provided the basis for estimating nucleated cell counts. Assay: immunoSEQ multiplex PCR; the TCRdb copy retains only in-frame clones and omits some. Clone size and the V and J calls come from that table; the DNA yielded D and trimming. This sample yields around 140,000 clones, of which about 79% are seen a single time; about 10% belongs to the top ten. The TCR comes from a man aged 55-75 years with active or convalescent COVID-19. Sequenced input: peripheral blood. The chain recombines TRBV24-1 with TRBJ1-1, with 7 bases identical to TRBD1. CDR3 in DNA: TGTGCCACCAGTGACCCAACAGGGGCCGAAGCTTTCTTT. Translating it yields CATSDPTGAEAFF.